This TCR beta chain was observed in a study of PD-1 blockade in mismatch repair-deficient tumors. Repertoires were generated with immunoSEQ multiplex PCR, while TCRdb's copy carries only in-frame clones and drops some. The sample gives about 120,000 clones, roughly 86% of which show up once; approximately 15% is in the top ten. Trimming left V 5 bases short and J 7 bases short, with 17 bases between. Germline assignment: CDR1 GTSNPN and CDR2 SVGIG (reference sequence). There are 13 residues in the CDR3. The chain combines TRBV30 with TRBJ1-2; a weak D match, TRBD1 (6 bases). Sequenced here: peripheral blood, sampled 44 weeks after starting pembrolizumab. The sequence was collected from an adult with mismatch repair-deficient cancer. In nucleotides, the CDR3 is TGTGCCTGGCTTTCAGGGGCTCGGGGTGGCTACACCTTC. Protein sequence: CAWLSGARGGYTF.